These 12 T cell receptor beta chains share one sample of origin, sequenced in a study of control samples from healthy donors and cancer patients. Repertoires were generated with immunoSEQ multiplex PCR, while TCRdb's copy carries only in-frame clones and drops some. Of about 160,000 clones listed, approximately 90% are singletons. The sequenced material came from blood. Receptor source: a young man in good health.

V and J are TRBV28 and TRBJ1-1; a possible D gene is TRBD1 (6 bases). CDR3 length: 15 amino acids. Trimming shortened V by 5 bases and J by 1 base, and 14 bases separated the two germline ends. CDR1 is MDHEN and CDR2 is SYDVKM in the germline V gene. The CDR3 sequence: CASSPRTVQNTEAFF. The CDR3 coding sequence is TGTGCCAGCAGTCCCCGGACAGTGCAGAACACTGAAGCTTTCTTT.

Only a few counts were recorded for this clone. This sequence joins TRBV25-1 and TRBJ1-1; D is unresolved. Deletions cut 3 bases from V and 11 bases from J, with 10 bases between. The CDR3 extends over 11 amino acids. The germline V gene encodes CDR1 MGHDK and CDR2 SYGVNS. The CDR3 DNA reads TGTGCCAGCAGTGATCCCTTAGGGGCTTTCTTT. Amino acids: CASSDPLGAFF.

J is TRBJ1-1 and V is TRBV3-1 (or the pseudogene TRBV3-2), with D unclear. Germline V CDR1 and CDR2: LGHDT, YNNKEL (reference sequence). The V end was cut by 0 bases, the J end by 0 bases, with 8 bases between. This CDR3 comprises 15 residues. This CDR3 is CASSQEAGVNTEAFF. The CDR3 coding sequence is TGTGCCAGCAGCCAAGAGGCAGGCGTGAACACTGAAGCTTTCTTT.

This rearrangement joins TRBV7-2 to TRBJ2-6; D possibly corresponds to TRBD2 (5 bases). V lost 2 bases to trimming and J lost 2 bases, with 13 bases between them. The CDR3 is 17 amino acids. Germline V gene lookup returns CDR1 SGHTA and CDR2 FQGNSA. CDR3 in DNA: TGTGCCAGCAGCTTACCCAGAGGGATCGCTGGGGCCAACGTCCTGACTTTC. This sequence encodes CASSLPRGIAGANVLTF.

The chain is built from TRBV9 and TRBJ1-2; 7 bases map to TRBD1. Germline V gene sequence: CDR1 SGDLS, CDR2 YYNGEE. This CDR3 is built from 16 residues. V was pared by 4 bases and J by 9 bases, with 18 bases of the junction left unmatched. CDR3 sequence: CASSPRGQVGFTSYTF. The CDR3 DNA follows: TGTGCCAGCAGCCCCCGAGGACAGGTTGGGTTTACTAGCTACACCTTC.

The chain combines TRBV15 with TRBJ2-1, with D tentatively TRBD2 (5 bases). Trimming removed 0 bases at V and 5 bases at J, with 11 bases between. Germline assignment: CDR1 LNHNV and CDR2 YYDKDF (reference sequence). There are 15 residues in the CDR3. Written as DNA, the CDR3 is TGTGCCACCAGCAGAGAACGGGGTAGCAACAATGAGCAGTTCTTC. It yields the protein CATSRERGSNNEQFF.

The chain combines TRBV18 with TRBJ1-3; D call uncertain. With 5 bases removed from V and 2 bases from J, the gap between germline ends came to 4 bases. The V gene's germline CDR1 is KGHSH and CDR2 LQKENI. The CDR3 covers 12 residues. The CDR3 DNA sequence: TGTGCCAGCTCAACTCCTGGAAACACCATATATTTT. It is translated as CASSTPGNTIYF.

The V call is TRBV5-8, the J call TRBJ2-6; D may correspond to TRBD1 or TRBD2 (5 bases each). V was clipped by 3 bases and J by 1 base, with 8 bases between them. CDR1 SGHTS and CDR2 YDEGEE come from the germline V gene. The CDR3 is made up of 15 amino acids. CDR3 in DNA: TGTGCCAGCAGCTGGGGGTGGTCTGGGGCCAACGTCCTGACTTTC. It codes for CASSWGWSGANVLTF.

The chain joins TRBV28 to TRBJ2-2; 8 nucleotides line up with TRBD1. Germline V gives CDR1 MDHEN, CDR2 SYDVKM. The ends lost 1 base at V and 5 bases at J; junction bases unmatched: 6. This CDR3 is built from 16 residues. This CDR3 reads CASSLLIRGRTGELFF. The CDR3 coding sequence is TGTGCCAGCAGTTTATTAATCAGGGGGCGAACCGGGGAGCTGTTTTTT.

This sequence joins TRBV7-8 and TRBJ1-1, with D perhaps TRBD1 (5 bases). Germline CDR1 reads SGHVS; CDR2 reads FQNEAQ. CDR3 length: 16 residues. V was clipped by 5 bases and J by 5 bases, with 21 bases between them. In DNA form, the CDR3 reads TGTGCCAGCAGCCCAAAAACGGGACTTTGGAGGACTGAAGCTTTCTTT. Its translation: CASSPKTGLWRTEAFF. The whole variable domain, remainder taken from reference TRBV7-8 and TRBJ1-1, is GAGVSQSPRYKVAKRGQDVALRCDPISGHVSLFWYQQALGQGPEFLTYFQNEAQLDKSGLPSDRFFAERPEGSVSTLKIQRTQQEDSAVYLCASSPKTGLWRTEAFFGQGTRLTVV.

This chain connects TRBV12-3 or TRBV12-4 to TRBJ1-5; tentative D call: TRBD1 (5 bases). The CDR3 consists of 13 residues. V dropped 6 bases and J dropped 4 bases, with 10 bases sitting between them. The CDR3 reads CASSSDRNQPQHF. In DNA form, the CDR3 reads TGTGCCAGCAGCTCAGACAGAAATCAGCCCCAGCATTTT.

This clone was recorded once. The chain is built from TRBV6-5 and TRBJ1-2, with D perhaps TRBD1 (5 bases). The CDR3 is 13 amino acids. Trimming stripped 5 bases from V and 12 bases from J, with 19 bases between. Germline CDR1 and CDR2: MNHEY and SVGAGI. The CDR3 protein is CASSLTLGVHNTF. CDR3 nucleotide sequence: TGTGCCAGCAGTCTTACTCTGGGGGTACACAACACCTTC.